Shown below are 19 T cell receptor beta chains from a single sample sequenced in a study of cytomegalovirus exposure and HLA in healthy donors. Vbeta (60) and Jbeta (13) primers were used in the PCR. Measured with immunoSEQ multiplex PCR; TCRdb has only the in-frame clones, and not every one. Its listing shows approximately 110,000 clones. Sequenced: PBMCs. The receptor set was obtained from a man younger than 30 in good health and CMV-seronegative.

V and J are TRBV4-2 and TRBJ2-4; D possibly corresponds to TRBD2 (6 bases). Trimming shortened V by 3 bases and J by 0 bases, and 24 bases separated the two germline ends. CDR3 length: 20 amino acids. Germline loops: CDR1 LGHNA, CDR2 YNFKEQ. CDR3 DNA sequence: TGTGCCAGCAGCCACCCCTCAGTTTTATCGGGGGACGTAGCCAAAAACATTCAGTACTTC. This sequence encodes CASSHPSVLSGDVAKNIQYF.

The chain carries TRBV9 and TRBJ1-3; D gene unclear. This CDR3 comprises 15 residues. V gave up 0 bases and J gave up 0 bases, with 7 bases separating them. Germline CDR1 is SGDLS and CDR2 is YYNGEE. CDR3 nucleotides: TGTGCCAGCAGCGTAGACTGGAGCTCTGGAAACACCATATATTTT. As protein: CASSVDWSSGNTIYF.

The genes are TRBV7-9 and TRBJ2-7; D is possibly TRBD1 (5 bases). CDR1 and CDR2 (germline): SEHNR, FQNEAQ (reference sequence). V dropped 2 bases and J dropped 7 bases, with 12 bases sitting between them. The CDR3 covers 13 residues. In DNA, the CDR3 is TGTGCCAGCAGCTTAATAGCCCCAGGGGAGCAGTACTTC. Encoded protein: CASSLIAPGEQYF.

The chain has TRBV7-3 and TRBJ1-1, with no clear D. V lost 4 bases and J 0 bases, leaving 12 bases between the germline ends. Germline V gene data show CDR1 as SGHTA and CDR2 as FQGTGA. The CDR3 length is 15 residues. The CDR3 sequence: CASSSTSGLNTEAFF. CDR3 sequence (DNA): TGTGCCAGCAGCTCAACAAGCGGTTTGAACACTGAAGCTTTCTTT. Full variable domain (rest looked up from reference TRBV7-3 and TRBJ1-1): GAGVSQTPSNKVTEKGKYVELRCDPISGHTALYWYRQSLGQGPEFLIYFQGTGAADDSGLPNDRFFAVRPEGSVSTLKIQRTERGDSAVYLCASSSTSGLNTEAFFGQGTRLTVV.

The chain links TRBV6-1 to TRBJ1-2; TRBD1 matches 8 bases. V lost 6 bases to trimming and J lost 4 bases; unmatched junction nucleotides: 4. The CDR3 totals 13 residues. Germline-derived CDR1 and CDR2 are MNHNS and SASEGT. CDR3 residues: CASSQGASYGYTF. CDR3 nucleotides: TGTGCCAGCAGCCAGGGGGCCTCCTATGGCTACACCTTC.

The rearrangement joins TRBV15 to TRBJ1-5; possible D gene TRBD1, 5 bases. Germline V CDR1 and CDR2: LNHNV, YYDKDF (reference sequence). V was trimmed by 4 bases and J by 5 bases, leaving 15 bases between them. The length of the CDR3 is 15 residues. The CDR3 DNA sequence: TGTGCCACCAGCATCCCGGGGGGAGGGGATCAGCCCCAGCATTTT. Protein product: CATSIPGGGDQPQHF.

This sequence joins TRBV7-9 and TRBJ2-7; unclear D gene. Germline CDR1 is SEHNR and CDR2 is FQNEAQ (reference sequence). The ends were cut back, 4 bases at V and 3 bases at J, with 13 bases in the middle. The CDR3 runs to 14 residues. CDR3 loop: CASSSSGSNYEQYF. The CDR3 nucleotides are TGTGCCAGCAGCTCCTCCGGGTCCAACTACGAGCAGTACTTC.

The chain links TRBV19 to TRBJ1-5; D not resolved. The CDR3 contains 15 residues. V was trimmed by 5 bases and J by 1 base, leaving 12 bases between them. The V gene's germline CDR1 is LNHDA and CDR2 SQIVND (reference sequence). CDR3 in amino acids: CASSPRSRSNQPQHF. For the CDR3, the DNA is TGTGCCAGTAGTCCTCGTTCCAGAAGCAATCAGCCCCAGCATTTT.

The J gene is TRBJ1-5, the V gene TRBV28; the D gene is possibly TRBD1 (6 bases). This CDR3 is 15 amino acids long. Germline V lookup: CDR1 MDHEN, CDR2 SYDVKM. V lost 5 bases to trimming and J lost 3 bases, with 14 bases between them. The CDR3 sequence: CASSPPGTPNQPQHF. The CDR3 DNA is TGTGCCAGCAGTCCCCCCGGGACACCCAATCAGCCCCAGCATTTT.

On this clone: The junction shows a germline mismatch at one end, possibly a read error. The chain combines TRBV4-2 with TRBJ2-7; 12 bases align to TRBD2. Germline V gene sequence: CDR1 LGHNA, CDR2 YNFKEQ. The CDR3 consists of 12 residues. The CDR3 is CASSQATSGRFF. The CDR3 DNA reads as TGTGCCAGCAGCCAAGCAACTAGCGGGAGGTTTTTC.

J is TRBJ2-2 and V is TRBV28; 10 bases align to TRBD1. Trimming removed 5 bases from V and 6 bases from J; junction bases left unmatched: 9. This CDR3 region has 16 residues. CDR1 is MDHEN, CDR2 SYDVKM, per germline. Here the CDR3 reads CASSPGDRGYAGELFF. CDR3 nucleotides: TGTGCCAGCAGTCCGGGGGACAGGGGTTACGCCGGGGAGCTGTTTTTT.

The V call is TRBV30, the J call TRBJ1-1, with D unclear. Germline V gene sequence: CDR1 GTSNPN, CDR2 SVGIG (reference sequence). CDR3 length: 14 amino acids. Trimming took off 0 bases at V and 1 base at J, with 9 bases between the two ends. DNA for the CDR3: TGTGCCTGGAGTGTAGGAGGGCAGAACACTGAAGCTTTCTTT. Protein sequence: CAWSVGGQNTEAFF.

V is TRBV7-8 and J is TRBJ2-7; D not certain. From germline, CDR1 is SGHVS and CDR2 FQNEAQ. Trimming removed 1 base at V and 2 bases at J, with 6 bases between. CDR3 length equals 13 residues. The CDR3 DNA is TGTGCCAGCAGCTTAGTCCAGACCTACGAGCAGTACTTC. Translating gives CASSLVQTYEQYF.

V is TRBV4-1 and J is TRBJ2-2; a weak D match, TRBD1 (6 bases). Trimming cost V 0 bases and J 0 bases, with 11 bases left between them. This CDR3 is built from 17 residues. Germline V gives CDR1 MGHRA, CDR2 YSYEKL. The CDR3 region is CASSQERRQANTGELFF. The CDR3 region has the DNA TGCGCCAGCAGCCAAGAGAGAAGACAGGCGAACACCGGGGAGCTGTTTTTT.

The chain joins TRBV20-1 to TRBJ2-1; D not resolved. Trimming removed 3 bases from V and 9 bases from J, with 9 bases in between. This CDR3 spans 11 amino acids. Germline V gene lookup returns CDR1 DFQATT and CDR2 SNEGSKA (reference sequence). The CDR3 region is CSARAYTEQFF. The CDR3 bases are TGCAGTGCTAGGGCTTATACTGAGCAGTTCTTC.

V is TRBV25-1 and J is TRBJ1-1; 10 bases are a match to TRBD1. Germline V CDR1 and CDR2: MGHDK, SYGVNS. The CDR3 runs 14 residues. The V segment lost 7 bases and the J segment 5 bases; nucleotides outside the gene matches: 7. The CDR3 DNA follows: TGTGCCAGCACGGGACAGGGGTGGAGTACTGAAGCTTTCTTT. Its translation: CASTGQGWSTEAFF.

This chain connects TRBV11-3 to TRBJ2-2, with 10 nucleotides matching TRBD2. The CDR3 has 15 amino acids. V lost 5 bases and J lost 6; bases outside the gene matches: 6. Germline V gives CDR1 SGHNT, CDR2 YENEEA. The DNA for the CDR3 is TGTGCCAGCAGCCCGTGGGGGACTAGCGCCGGGGAGCTGTTTTTT. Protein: CASSPWGTSAGELFF.

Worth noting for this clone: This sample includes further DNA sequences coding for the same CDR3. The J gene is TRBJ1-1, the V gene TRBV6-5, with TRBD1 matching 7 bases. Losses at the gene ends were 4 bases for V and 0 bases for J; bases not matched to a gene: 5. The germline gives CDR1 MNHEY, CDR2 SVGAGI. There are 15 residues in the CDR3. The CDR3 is CASSCTGQMNTEAFF. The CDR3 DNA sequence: TGTGCCAGCAGTTGTACGGGACAGATGAACACTGAAGCTTTCTTT.

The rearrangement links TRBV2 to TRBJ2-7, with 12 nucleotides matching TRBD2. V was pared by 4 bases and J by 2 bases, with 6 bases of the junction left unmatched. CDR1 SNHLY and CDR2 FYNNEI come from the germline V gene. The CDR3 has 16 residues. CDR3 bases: TGTGCCAGCAGTGCGGCTAGCGGGAGGGTAACCTACGAGCAGTACTTC. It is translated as CASSAASGRVTYEQYF.